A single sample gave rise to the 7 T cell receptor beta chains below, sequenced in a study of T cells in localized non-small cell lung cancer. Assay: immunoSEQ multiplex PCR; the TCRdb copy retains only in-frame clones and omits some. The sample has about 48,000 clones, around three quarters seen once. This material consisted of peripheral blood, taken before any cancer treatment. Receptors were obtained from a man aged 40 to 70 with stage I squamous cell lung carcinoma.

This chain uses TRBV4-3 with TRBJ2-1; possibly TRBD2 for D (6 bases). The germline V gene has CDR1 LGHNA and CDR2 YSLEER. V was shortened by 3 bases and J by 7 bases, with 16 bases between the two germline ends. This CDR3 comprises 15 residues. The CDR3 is CASSQGAVAGNEQFF. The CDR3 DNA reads TGCGCCAGCAGCCAGGGAGCGGTGGCGGGGAATGAGCAGTTCTTC.

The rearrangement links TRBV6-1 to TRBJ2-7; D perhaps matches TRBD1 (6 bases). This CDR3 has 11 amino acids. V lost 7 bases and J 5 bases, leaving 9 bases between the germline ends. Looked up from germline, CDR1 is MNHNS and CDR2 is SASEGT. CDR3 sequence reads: CASKRTDEQYF. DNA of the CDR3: TGTGCCAGCAAAAGGACAGACGAGCAGTACTTC.

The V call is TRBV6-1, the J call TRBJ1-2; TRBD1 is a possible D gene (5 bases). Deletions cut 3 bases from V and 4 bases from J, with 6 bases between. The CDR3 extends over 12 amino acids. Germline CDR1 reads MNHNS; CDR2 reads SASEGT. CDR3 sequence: CASSDQGYGYTF. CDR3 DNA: TGTGCCAGCAGTGACCAGGGCTATGGCTACACCTTC.

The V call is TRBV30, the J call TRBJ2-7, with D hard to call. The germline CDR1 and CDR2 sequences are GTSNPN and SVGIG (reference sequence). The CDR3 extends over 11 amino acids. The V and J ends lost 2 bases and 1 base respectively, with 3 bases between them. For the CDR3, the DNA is TGTGCCTGGAGTCCTTCCTACGAGCAGTACTTC. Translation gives CAWSPSYEQYF.

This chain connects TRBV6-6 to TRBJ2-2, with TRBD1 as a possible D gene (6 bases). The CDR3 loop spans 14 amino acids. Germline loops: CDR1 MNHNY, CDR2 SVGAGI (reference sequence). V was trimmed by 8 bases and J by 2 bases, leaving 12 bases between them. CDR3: CASRQGLNTGELFF. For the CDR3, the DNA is TGTGCCAGCCGTCAGGGGCTTAACACCGGGGAGCTGTTTTTT.

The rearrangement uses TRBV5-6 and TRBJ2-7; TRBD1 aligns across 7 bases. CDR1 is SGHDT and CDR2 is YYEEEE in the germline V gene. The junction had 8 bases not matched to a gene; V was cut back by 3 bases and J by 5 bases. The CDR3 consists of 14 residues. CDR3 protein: CASSSTGTTHEQYF. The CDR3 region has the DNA TGTGCCAGCAGCTCGACAGGGACAACCCACGAGCAGTACTTC.

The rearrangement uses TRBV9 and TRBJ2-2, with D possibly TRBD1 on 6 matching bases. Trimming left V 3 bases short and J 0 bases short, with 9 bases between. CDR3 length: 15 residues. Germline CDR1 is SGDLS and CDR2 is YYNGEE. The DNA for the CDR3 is TGTGCCAGCAGCGCTTACAGGGCGAACACCGGGGAGCTGTTTTTT. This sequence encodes CASSAYRANTGELFF. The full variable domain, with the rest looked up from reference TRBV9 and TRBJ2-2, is DSGVTQTPKHLITATGQRVTLRCSPRSGDLSVYWYQQSLDQGLQFLIQYYNGEERAKGNILERFSAQQFPDLHSELNLSSLELGDSALYFCASSAYRANTGELFFGEGSRLTVL.